A single sample gave rise to the 14 T cell receptor beta chains below, sequenced in a study of T cell responses to AZD1222 COVID-19 vaccine. Produced via immunoSEQ multiplex PCR; TCRdb's table is partial and in-frame only. The repertoire holds some 60,000 clones, over 65% seen once, with under 4.5% in the top ten. The sequenced sample was peripheral blood, obtained 28 days after the second AZD1222 dose. Receptors originate from an adult who received the AZD1222 COVID-19 vaccine.

V gene TRBV18 combines with J gene TRBJ2-1, with 9 bases identical to TRBD2. The V and J ends lost 4 bases and 5 bases, in that order; junction bases with no gene match: 6. This CDR3 comprises 15 residues. Germline CDR1 reads KGHSH; CDR2 reads LQKENI. The CDR3 DNA is TGTGCCAGCTCACGGGCAGCGGGGGGTCACAATGAGCAGTTCTTC. This translates into CASSRAAGGHNEQFF.

The chain joins TRBV29-1 to TRBJ2-2; possible D gene TRBD1, 6 bases. Between the trimmed V and J ends, which lost 7 bases and 7 bases, there was a span of 16 bases. The CDR3 contains 13 residues. Germline CDR1 SQVTM, CDR2 ANQGSEA. Written as DNA, the CDR3 is TGCAGCGCGAAACCTCAGGGGTTCGGGGAGCTGTTTTTT. It translates to CSAKPQGFGELFF.

This rearrangement joins TRBV7-9 to TRBJ2-3; 8 bases align to TRBD2. Unmatched junction bases numbered 2, after V lost 3 bases and J lost 3 bases. Germline assignment: CDR1 SEHNR and CDR2 FQNEAQ (reference sequence). CDR3 length equals 14 residues. CDR3 region: CASSFSGDTDTQYF. CDR3 DNA sequence: TGTGCCAGCAGCTTTAGCGGGGATACAGATACGCAGTATTTT.

Concerning this clone: Other DNA sequences in the same sample also yield this CDR3. This chain connects TRBV5-1 to TRBJ2-6; D is uncertain. The germline V gene has CDR1 SGHRS and CDR2 YFSETQ. The CDR3 contains 15 residues. V was clipped by 0 bases and J by 1 base, with 5 bases between them. CDR3 sequence (DNA): TGCGCCAGCAGCTTGGGTTCTTCTGGGGCCAACGTCCTGACTTTC. Its translation: CASSLGSSGANVLTF.

The V gene is TRBV6-5, the J gene TRBJ2-7; 8 nucleotides align to TRBD1. V gave up 5 bases and J gave up 0 bases; unmatched junction bases: 6. Germline-derived CDR1 and CDR2 are MNHEY and SVGAGI. The CDR3 consists of 15 residues. The CDR3 region has the DNA TGTGCCAGCAGTCGAGGACAGGGCAGCTCCTACGAGCAGTACTTC. It yields the protein CASSRGQGSSYEQYF.

This sequence joins TRBV7-9 and TRBJ2-5; D unclear. Trimming took 5 bases from V and 3 from J, leaving 16 bases between them. The germline gives CDR1 SEHNR, CDR2 FQNEAQ (reference sequence). The CDR3 length is 15 residues. CDR3 loop: CASSETQRMEETQYF. CDR3 sequence (DNA): TGTGCCAGCAGCGAGACACAGAGAATGGAAGAGACCCAGTACTTC. The variable domain in full, completed from reference TRBV7-9 and TRBJ2-5, reads DTGVSQNPRHKITKRGQNVTFRCDPISEHNRLYWYRQTLGQGPEFLTYFQNEAQLEKSRLLSDRFSAERPKGSFSTLEIQRTEQGDSAMYLCASSETQRMEETQYFGPGTRLLVL.

This clone has only a few counts. This sequence joins TRBV14 and TRBJ1-6; D call uncertain. The CDR3 is made up of 12 amino acids. Germline V gene lookup returns CDR1 SGHDN and CDR2 FVKESK. V gave up 3 bases and J gave up 5 bases, with 2 bases separating them. Here the CDR3 DNA reads TGTGCCAGCAGCCACCATAATTCACCCCTCCACTTT. Its translation: CASSHHNSPLHF. The full variable domain, rest sourced from reference TRBV14 and TRBJ1-6, is EAGVTQFPSHSVIEKGQTVTLRCDPISGHDNLYWYRRVMGKEIKFLLHFVKESKQDESGMPNNRFLAERTGGTYSTLKVQPAELEDSGVYFCASSHHNSPLHFGNGTRLTVT.

The rearrangement links TRBV5-1 to TRBJ2-7; tentatively, D is TRBD1 or TRBD2 (5 bases each). Looked up from germline, CDR1 is SGHRS and CDR2 is YFSETQ. This CDR3 is 15 amino acids long. V shed 4 bases and J shed 2 bases, with 16 bases lying between them. The CDR3, as DNA: TGCGCCAGCAGCAGGGACGGCAGCCTCACCTACGAGCAGTACTTC. It encodes CASSRDGSLTYEQYF. The full variable domain, with the rest looked up from reference TRBV5-1 and TRBJ2-7, is KAGVTQTPRYLIKTRGQQVTLSCSPISGHRSVSWYQQTPGQGLQFLFEYFSETQRNKGNFPGRFSGRQFSNSRSEMNVSTLELGDSALYLCASSRDGSLTYEQYFGPGTRLTVT.

The chain joins TRBV19 to TRBJ2-3; the match to TRBD2 covers 7 bases. This CDR3 contains 12 residues. The V segment lost 10 bases and the J segment 2 bases; nucleotides outside the gene matches: 3. Looked up from germline, CDR1 is LNHDA and CDR2 is SQIVND (reference sequence). DNA for the CDR3: TGTGCCACCGCGGGGGACACAGATACGCAGTATTTT. This sequence encodes CATAGDTDTQYF.

This chain connects TRBV3-1 (or the pseudogene TRBV3-2) to TRBJ1-2; D perhaps matches TRBD1 (6 bases). The V end was cut by 4 bases, the J end by 4 bases, with 19 bases between. Germline values: CDR1 LGHDT, CDR2 YNNKEL (reference sequence). The CDR3 contains 16 residues. DNA of the CDR3: TGTGCCAGCAGCCTCAAGATGGGACATCGAATCTATGGCTACACCTTC. Its translation: CASSLKMGHRIYGYTF.

The chain uses TRBV11-2 and TRBJ1-6; TRBD1 is a possible D gene (6 bases). The CDR3 sequence is 14 residues long. Germline V gene lookup returns CDR1 SGHAT and CDR2 FQNNGV. With 3 bases removed from V and 5 bases from J, the gap between germline ends came to 8 bases. CDR3 region: CASSFSGDNSPLHF. For the CDR3, the DNA is TGTGCCAGCAGCTTTTCAGGGGATAATTCACCCCTCCACTTT.

The chain combines TRBV5-6 with TRBJ2-7; 10 positions match TRBD1. This CDR3 has 15 amino acids. In germline, CDR1 is SGHDT, CDR2 YYEEEE. J lost 5 bases, V lost 3 bases, and 8 bases had no gene match. The CDR3 nucleotides are TGTGCCAGCAGCTCCGCCGGGACAGGGGACAACGAGCAGTACTTC. This gives the protein CASSSAGTGDNEQYF.

The chain uses TRBV7-3 and TRBJ1-1; tentatively, D is TRBD1 (5 bases). Trimming cost V 5 bases and J 5 bases, with 12 bases left between them. CDR1 is SGHTA and CDR2 is FQGTGA in the germline V gene. The CDR3 sequence is 13 residues long. The CDR3 protein is CASSEGPGTEAFF. CDR3 nucleotides: TGTGCCAGCAGCGAGGGGCCGGGAACTGAAGCTTTCTTT.

A few counts support this clone. The genes are TRBV6-2 or TRBV6-3 and TRBJ2-3; TRBD1 or TRBD2 may be the D gene (5 bases each). The germline CDR1 and CDR2 sequences are MNHEY and SVGEGT. The CDR3 length is 17 residues. V lost 6 bases, J lost 6 bases, and 25 bases lay in between. The CDR3 DNA is TGTGCCAGCAGCTATCGGACTCCTCGGGACGGCGGGGATACGCAGTATTTT. Translation gives CASSYRTPRDGGDTQYF.